These 8 T cell receptor beta chains were sequenced from one sample in a study of blood T cells in healthy people across ages. Primed by a sample-barcoded 5' primer and a J-beta primer mix, a second PCR proceeded for 7 to 11 cycles. TCRdb analysed the 5' RACE reads with MiXCR anew, one entry per CDR3 protein. The data contain around 1.5 million distinct CDR3 sequences, approximately 63% of them singletons. The sequenced material came from blood. The receptors were gathered from a man between 18 and 35 years old in good health.

V usage is TRBV6-5 and J usage is TRBJ1-3; D might be TRBD1 (5 bases). The V end was cut by 5 bases, the J end by 4 bases, with 12 bases between. Looked up from germline, CDR1 is MNHEY and CDR2 is SVGAGI. This CDR3 has 14 amino acids. The CDR3 DNA reads TGTGCCAGCAGTCCGACAGTCGGGGGAAACACCATATATTTT. Translated, it gives CASSPTVGGNTIYF.

V gene TRBV4-1 combines with J gene TRBJ2-7; D is uncertain. Trimming pared 5 bases from V and 2 bases from J, leaving 16 bases between. CDR1 MGHRA and CDR2 YSYEKL come from the germline V gene. CDR3 length: 15 residues. The CDR3 loop is CASSKGTAVTYEQYF. Here the CDR3 DNA reads TGCGCCAGCAGCAAGGGAACAGCCGTGACCTACGAGCAGTACTTC.

This clonotype was recorded at least ten times. V and J are TRBV20-1 and TRBJ2-5; TRBD1 matches 7 bases. The V segment lost 5 bases and the J segment 3 bases; nucleotides outside the gene matches: 3. CDR1 DFQATT and CDR2 SNEGSKA come from the germline V gene (reference sequence). This CDR3 spans 12 amino acids. CDR3 in DNA: TGCAGTGCTCATGACAGGGAAGAGACCCAGTACTTC. Protein: CSAHDREETQYF.

This clonotype was recorded a few times. The chain has TRBV4-3 and TRBJ2-1, with D possibly matching TRBD2 (6 bases). With 1 base removed from V and 2 bases from J, the gap between germline ends came to 12 bases. Germline V gene sequence: CDR1 LGHNA, CDR2 YSLEER. CDR3 length equals 16 residues. The CDR3 nucleotides read TGCGCCAGCAGCCAAGCGTCCGGGGGAGCCTACAATGAGCAGTTCTTC. Residues: CASSQASGGAYNEQFF.

This clonotype came up a few times. V gene TRBV24-1 combines with J gene TRBJ1-2; 8 nucleotides line up with TRBD1. After removal of 4 bases from V and 4 bases from J, the junction contained 4 bases not matched to a gene. Germline V gives CDR1 KGHDR, CDR2 SFDVKD. This CDR3 spans 14 amino acids. CDR3 nucleotide sequence: TGTGCCACCAGTGAATTTGACAGGGGCTATGGCTACACCTTC. Its protein product is CATSEFDRGYGYTF.

The CDR3 sequence: CASSQDGFHNYGYTF. The CDR3 DNA sequence: TGTGCCAGCAGCCAAGACGGATTCCATAACTATGGCTACACCTTC. The chain recombines TRBV3-1 with TRBJ1-2; D is unresolved. The CDR3 has 15 amino acids. Looked up from germline, CDR1 is LGHDT and CDR2 is YNNKEL (reference sequence). The V and J ends lost 0 bases and 1 base respectively, with 9 bases between them. Using reference TRBV3-1 and TRBJ1-2 for the parts outside the CDR3, the full variable domain is DTAVSQTPKYLVTQMGNDKSIKCEQNLGHDTMYWYKQDSKKFLKIMFSYNNKELIINETVPNRFSPKSPDKAHLNLHINSLELGDSAVYFCASSQDGFHNYGYTFGSGTRLTVV.

CDR3 residues: CASSRGTLYTDTQYF. CDR3 sequence (DNA): TGCGCCAGCAGCAGGGGGACACTTTACACAGATACGCAGTATTTT. The chain carries TRBV4-3 and TRBJ2-3; possible D gene TRBD1, 6 bases. The V gene lost 5 bases and the J gene lost 2 bases, with 14 bases spanning the gap. The CDR3 loop spans 15 amino acids. From germline, CDR1 is LGHNA and CDR2 YSLEER.

The chain employs TRBV6-1 and TRBJ1-1, with 7 bases that match TRBD1. Germline CDR1 and CDR2: MNHNS and SASEGT. The V and J ends lost 7 bases and 3 bases, in that order; junction bases with no gene match: 11. This CDR3 spans 15 amino acids. The CDR3 sequence is CASTQGPGGDTEAFF. CDR3 DNA: TGTGCCAGCACCCAAGGGCCAGGGGGGGACACTGAAGCTTTCTTT.